The source of this TCR beta chain is a study of OX40 agonist ivuxolimab in advanced cancers. About the research overall: The group had a mean age of 60 years, ranged from about 23 to 85, and was 82.7% male.

Study-wide points: At 0.1 to 3.0 mg/kg and by week 6, CD4+ and CD8+ T cells in the blood had expanded clonally. There were, on average, more expanded clones in CD8+ T cells than in CD4+. The study did not work out the antigen specificity of the expanded peripheral T cells.

V dropped 5 bases and J dropped 9; count of bases not matched to a gene: 7. The CDR3 contains 14 residues. The germline V gene encodes CDR1 MNHEY and CDR2 SVGAGI. Some clones are missing from TCRdb's copy, which holds only in-frame ones; the method was immunoSEQ multiplex PCR. The sample has 25,000 to 40,000 clones, around 76% seen once; the top ten hold about 22%. As regards this clone: Its antigen is as yet unknown.

This chain links TRBV6-5 with TRBJ1-4; 9 bases agree with TRBD1. The sample consisted of CD4+ or CD8+ T cells sorted from blood, taken in a trial of the OX40 agonist ivuxolimab. This clonotype originated in an adult with an advanced solid tumor such as melanoma, head and neck, liver or kidney cancer. The CDR3 nucleotides read TGTGCCAGCAGTGCCCGGGACAGGGCTAAAAAACTGTTTTTT. This gives the protein CASSARDRAKKLFF.